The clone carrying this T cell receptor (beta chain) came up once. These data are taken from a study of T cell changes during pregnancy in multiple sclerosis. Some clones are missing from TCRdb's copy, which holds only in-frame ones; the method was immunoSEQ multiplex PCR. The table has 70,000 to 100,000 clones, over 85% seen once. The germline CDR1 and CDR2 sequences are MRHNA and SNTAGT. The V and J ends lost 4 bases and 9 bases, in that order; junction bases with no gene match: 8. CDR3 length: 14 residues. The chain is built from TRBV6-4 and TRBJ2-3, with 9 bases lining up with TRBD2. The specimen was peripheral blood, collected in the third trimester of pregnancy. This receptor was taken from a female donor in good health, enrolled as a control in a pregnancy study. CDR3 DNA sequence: TGTGCCAGCAGTGCCGGGACTAGCCAGCGCACGCAGTATTTT. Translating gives CASSAGTSQRTQYF.